This TCR beta chain stems from a study of blood T cell repertoires in COVID-19 (dated by TCRdb to the early 2020s). Concerning the study at large: The collaborator samples originated in the United States, Italy and Spain and spanned the acute and convalescent phases of COVID-19. The samples were drawn from two sources: the first 160 participants of the ongoing ImmuneRACE study, and 950 to 1,500 subjects contributed by 6 global collaborators. The prospective study material was composed of cDNA or gDNA derived from T cells, B-cell-depleted T cells, or PBMCs. A de-identified subject ID, COVID-19 status, age in years and sex were almost always included in the sample metadata. Where available, HLA class I and class II types were obtained from metadata supplied by the sample provider rather than from assay-based typing. The repertoires were released in a freely available public database intended as a resource for research on the immune response to SARS-CoV-2. Deeply sampled blood TCRbeta repertoires from subjects exposed to, actively infected with, or recovered from COVID-19 were included in the dataset.

Each collaborating institution followed its own protocols to collect whole blood in K2EDTA tubes. For TCRbeta analysis, collaborators shipped samples in one of three forms: frozen whole blood, isolated PBMCs, or DNA extracted from either of those sample types. TCRbeta CDR3 regions were amplified from genomic DNA using the immunoSEQ Assay, a bias-controlled multiplex PCR. The study's processing was this. The number of nucleated cells in each sample was estimated by amplification of reference gene primers within the assay. To quantify the absolute abundance of each unique TCRbeta CDR3 rearrangement, sequence reads were collapsed and filtered. For each sample, productive Simpson clonality was calculated as the square root of Simpson's diversity index over productive rearrangements. The immuneACCESS repertoire file appears here via TCRdb, limited to in-frame rearrangements. These files lack a portion of the clones; in checked studies, under half of the deficit traces to unresolved V genes, and the cause of the others is not known. For V, J and clone size, that table is used; D and trimming come from the DNA. The sample data list 130,000 to 150,000 clones, and roughly 82% of these were observed just once. The ten biggest clones cover roughly a tenth of the sample.

With regard to this clone: No antigen is known for it. The record has no base qualities; no much larger clone is one base away.

Results and caveats for the whole study, not just this receptor: The quantity of clinical and demographic metadata differed by source and by participant and was supplied without curation.

The CDR3 measures 15 amino acids from cysteine to phenylalanine. Of the read, only the CDR3 DNA is kept; its 45 bases are in frame from base 1. CDR1 is given as MGHRA and CDR2 as YSYEKL, both from the germline V gene. The V end gives up 2 bases and the J end 8 bases, leaving 8 bases in the junction not matched to a gene. Source material: peripheral blood. The chain links TRBV4-1 with TRBJ1-4; 7 junctional bases match TRBD1. This TCR was recovered from a man aged 55 to 70 with active or convalescent COVID-19. The CDR3 region: CASSQPDRDSEKLFF. Read as DNA, the sequence is TGCGCCAGCAGCCAACCAGACAGGGATTCCGAAAAACTGTTTTTT.